The 29 T cell receptor beta chains in this list originate from one sample, sequenced in a study of cytomegalovirus exposure and HLA in healthy donors. The PCR was carried out with 60 Vbeta primers and 13 Jbeta primers. Sequencing was performed with immunoSEQ multiplex PCR; in TCRdb, only in-frame clones are kept and a portion is missing. The sample shows some 160,000 clones, roughly 85% of them seen only once. The specimen sequenced was PBMCs. These receptors came from a woman in her 40s in good health and CMV-seronegative.

The chain has TRBV5-1 and TRBJ2-1; 8 bases are shared with TRBD2. Trimming cost V 0 bases and J 1 base; bases outside gene matches: 3. Germline values: CDR1 SGHRS, CDR2 YFSETQ. The CDR3 totals 16 residues. Here the CDR3 reads CASSLDSGGSYNEQFF. The CDR3 region has the DNA TGCGCCAGCAGCTTGGATTCGGGGGGGTCCTACAATGAGCAGTTCTTC. Variable domain in full (rest from reference TRBV5-1 and TRBJ2-1): KAGVTQTPRYLIKTRGQQVTLSCSPISGHRSVSWYQQTPGQGLQFLFEYFSETQRNKGNFPGRFSGRQFSNSRSEMNVSTLELGDSALYLCASSLDSGGSYNEQFFGPGTRLTVL.

The CDR3 loop is CASSEARRGSQGRLTDTQYF. The DNA of the CDR3 is TGTGCCAGCAGTGAAGCGCGCCGGGGATCCCAGGGGAGACTCACAGATACGCAGTATTTT. The chain links TRBV6-1 to TRBJ2-3; TRBD1 is a possible D gene (6 bases). Germline V lookup: CDR1 MNHNS, CDR2 SASEGT. This CDR3 has 20 residues. Trimming stripped 0 bases from V and 2 bases from J, with 24 bases between.

V usage is TRBV6-1 and J usage is TRBJ1-4, with 9 bases identical to TRBD1. V gave up 10 bases and J gave up 12 bases; unmatched junction bases: 15. Germline V gene data show CDR1 as MNHNS and CDR2 as SASEGT. This CDR3 comprises 14 residues. CDR3 loop: CAIGNRGPRWELFF. CDR3 nucleotide sequence: TGTGCCATCGGAAACAGGGGGCCGAGGTGGGAACTGTTTTTT.

The DNA for the CDR3 is TGTGCCTGGAGTATACAGGGGTGGGGCAATCAGCCCCAGCATTTT. Translating it yields CAWSIQGWGNQPQHF. The gene calls are TRBV30 and TRBJ1-5, with TRBD1 matching 7 bases. This CDR3 is built from 15 residues. V lost 2 bases and J lost 2; bases outside the gene matches: 6. CDR1 is GTSNPN and CDR2 is SVGIG in the germline V gene (reference sequence).

The chain uses TRBV6-1 and TRBJ2-7; TRBD2 might be the D (6 bases). The CDR3 is 15 amino acids. Germline V lookup: CDR1 MNHNS, CDR2 SASEGT. Trimming stripped 7 bases from V and 3 bases from J, with 19 bases between. The DNA for the CDR3 is TGTGCCAGCATGAAGGAAGGCCGGGGGAACTACGAGCAGTACTTC. Translating it yields CASMKEGRGNYEQYF.

CDR3 sequence reads: CASWPAGRFTEAFF. For the CDR3, the DNA is TGTGCCAGCTGGCCTGCCGGGAGATTCACTGAAGCTTTCTTT. The V call is TRBV28, the J call TRBJ1-1; D ambiguous. The germline V and J ends were trimmed by 8 bases and 4 bases, with 17 bases remaining between them. The V gene's germline CDR1 is MDHEN and CDR2 SYDVKM. This CDR3 is built from 14 residues.

V gene TRBV4-1 combines with J gene TRBJ2-5, with D maybe TRBD2 (6 bases). The DNA end lines up better with TRBJ2-7; the J call may be wrong. The CDR3 covers 15 residues. CDR1 is MGHRA, CDR2 YSYEKL, per germline. CDR3 nucleotides: TGCGCCAGCAGCCCCCTGTTCCTAGCGTCCTACGAGCAGTACTTC. Residues: CASSPLFLASYEQYF.

This clone was recorded only once. The gene calls are TRBV4-2 and TRBJ2-7; D not certain. The germline V gene has CDR1 LGHNA and CDR2 YNFKEQ. Between the trimmed V and J ends, which lost 0 bases and 3 bases, there was a span of 15 bases. The CDR3 has 16 residues. The DNA for the CDR3 is TGTGCCAGCAGCCAAGAAACAGCCAAAAACTTCTACGAGCAGTACTTC. It encodes CASSQETAKNFYEQYF.

CDR3 loop: CASSPGSSYNSPLHF. The CDR3 nucleotides are TGTGCCAGCAGCCCCGGGAGTAGCTATAATTCACCCCTCCACTTT. The chain has TRBV7-6 and TRBJ1-6, with no clear D. V lost 5 bases and J 3 bases, leaving 11 bases between the germline ends. The germline gives CDR1 SGHVS, CDR2 FNYEAQ. CDR3 size: 15 residues.

Only one count was recorded for this clone. V is TRBV9 and J is TRBJ1-6; 7 positions match TRBD1. The CDR3 has 15 amino acids. Germline values: CDR1 SGDLS, CDR2 YYNGEE. Trimming removed 3 bases from V and 7 bases from J; junction bases left unmatched: 7. DNA of the CDR3: TGTGCCAGCAGCGCTTGGGACAGCCGAAATTCACCCCTCCACTTT. This encodes CASSAWDSRNSPLHF.

The V and J genes are TRBV7-3 and TRBJ2-1; 8 nucleotides match TRBD2. The CDR3 runs to 17 residues. V shed 2 bases and J 7 bases; nucleotides not matched to a gene: 13. CDR1 is SGHTA, CDR2 FQGTGA, per germline. In nucleotides, the CDR3 is TGTGCCAGCAGCTTAGAGAGCAGCGGGAGATTAGGGAATGAGCAGTTCTTC. Protein product: CASSLESSGRLGNEQFF. Supplemented by reference TRBV7-3 and TRBJ2-1, the full variable domain reads GAGVSQTPSNKVTEKGKYVELRCDPISGHTALYWYRQSLGQGPEFLIYFQGTGAADDSGLPNDRFFAVRPEGSVSTLKIQRTERGDSAVYLCASSLESSGRLGNEQFFGPGTRLTVL.

The chain recombines TRBV2 with TRBJ1-6; D uncertain. CDR3 size: 14 residues. The V and J ends lost 4 bases and 10 bases respectively, with 14 bases between them. The germline CDR1 and CDR2 sequences are SNHLY and FYNNEI. The CDR3 sequence: CASSVTELESPLHF. CDR3 DNA: TGTGCCAGCAGTGTGACGGAGTTGGAGTCACCCCTCCACTTT.

V is TRBV7-6 and J is TRBJ2-2, with 9 bases matching TRBD1. The CDR3 spans 16 residues. V lost 6 bases to trimming and J lost 0 bases; unmatched junction nucleotides: 5. Germline CDR1 reads SGHVS; CDR2 reads FNYEAQ. The CDR3 region is CASRMTGGPNTGELFF. The CDR3 nucleotides are TGTGCCAGCAGGATGACAGGGGGACCGAACACCGGGGAGCTGTTTTTT. The full variable domain, its missing parts supplied by reference TRBV7-6 and TRBJ2-2, is GAGVSQSPRYKVTKRGQDVALRCDPISGHVSLYWYRQALGQGPEFLTYFNYEAQQDKSGLPNDRFSAERPEGSISTLTIQRTEQRDSAMYRCASRMTGGPNTGELFFGEGSRLTVL.

This clone was seen repeatedly, ten times or more. The chain links TRBV7-9 to TRBJ1-2; D ambiguous. V was trimmed by 4 bases and J by 4 bases, leaving 10 bases between them. Looked up from germline, CDR1 is SEHNR and CDR2 is FQNEAQ (reference sequence). The CDR3 runs 13 residues. The CDR3: CASSSQVLYGYTF. The CDR3 coding sequence is TGTGCCAGCAGCTCCCAGGTCCTCTATGGCTACACCTTC.

The chain recombines TRBV28 with TRBJ1-2; a weak D match, TRBD1 (6 bases). The CDR3 is made up of 15 amino acids. CDR1 is MDHEN and CDR2 is SYDVKM in the germline V gene. The V end was cut by 5 bases, the J end by 4 bases, with 17 bases between. This CDR3 is CASSRPTGPSYGYTF. Here the CDR3 DNA reads TGTGCCAGCAGTCGCCCTACAGGGCCTAGCTATGGCTACACCTTC.

In its sample, this clone was seen a few times. This rearrangement joins TRBV6-1 to TRBJ1-6, with D tentatively TRBD1 (5 bases). CDR1 MNHNS and CDR2 SASEGT come from the germline V gene. Trimming pared 4 bases from V and 6 bases from J, leaving 13 bases between. This CDR3 contains 15 residues. Here the CDR3 DNA reads TGTGCCAGCAGTGTCTCGGTACAGGCTAATTCACCCCTCCACTTT. This translates into CASSVSVQANSPLHF.

In the case of this clone: The conserved final phenylalanine or tryptophan is absent from the CDR3, which likely points to a read error. The chain combines TRBV9 with TRBJ2-7; TRBD1 aligns across 9 bases. The CDR3 is made up of 14 amino acids. CDR1 SGDLS and CDR2 YYNGEE come from the germline V gene. After removal of 2 bases from V and 5 bases from J, the junction contained 5 bases not matched to a gene. Written as DNA, the CDR3 is TGTGCCAGCAGCGTCCGCACAGGGGGCCACGAGCAGTACCTC. Residues: CASSVRTGGHEQYL.

This clone appeared once. The V call is TRBV12-5, the J call TRBJ2-5, with 14 bases aligning to TRBD2. The V gene's germline CDR1 is LGHNT and CDR2 FRNRAP. CDR3 length: 16 amino acids. Germline trimming cut 7 bases from V and 5 bases from J; bases unmatched to any gene: 9. The CDR3 protein is CASDGTSGGPGETQYF. CDR3 nucleotide sequence: TGTGCTAGTGACGGGACTAGCGGGGGTCCCGGGGAGACCCAGTACTTC.

This chain connects TRBV25-1 to TRBJ1-3; D is unresolved. The CDR3 spans 15 residues. V was trimmed by 6 bases and J by 4 bases, leaving 16 bases between them. Germline V gene data show CDR1 as MGHDK and CDR2 as SYGVNS. CDR3 DNA: TGTGCCAGCAGCGAGCCCCCTCCGAAGGGAAACACCATATATTTT. Its translation is CASSEPPPKGNTIYF.

The chain recombines TRBV27 with TRBJ1-2; 8 bases align to TRBD1. The CDR3 consists of 14 residues. V trimming: 7 bases; J trimming: 7 bases; junction bases outside the gene matches: 11. Germline CDR1 is MNHEY and CDR2 is SMNVEV (reference sequence). CDR3 residues: CASTRTGFPTGYTF. The CDR3 DNA is TGTGCCAGCACTCGGACAGGGTTCCCTACTGGCTACACCTTC.

The chain has TRBV5-1 and TRBJ1-6; D is perhaps TRBD1 (5 bases). The CDR3 contains 17 residues. Trimming removed 0 bases at V and 7 bases at J, with 17 bases between. CDR1 is SGHRS, CDR2 YFSETQ, per germline. In DNA form, the CDR3 reads TGCGCCAGCAGCTTGGGTCACAGAAGCAGGGTCAATTCACCCCTCCACTTT. Its protein is CASSLGHRSRVNSPLHF.

This clone was detected a few times. V gene TRBV6-1 combines with J gene TRBJ1-3; 11 bases fit TRBD1. Trimming removed 2 bases from V and 3 bases from J; junction bases left unmatched: 3. The CDR3 has 16 residues. Germline values: CDR1 MNHNS, CDR2 SASEGT. In nucleotides, the CDR3 is TGTGCCAGCAGTGAACCGGGACAGGGGGGTGGAAACACCATATATTTT. Translated, it gives CASSEPGQGGGNTIYF.

The chain joins TRBV5-1 to TRBJ1-1; TRBD1 agrees at 7 bases. The CDR3 consists of 13 residues. Germline CDR1 SGHRS, CDR2 YFSETQ. Trimming removed 3 bases from V and 3 bases from J; junction bases left unmatched: 2. In DNA, the CDR3 is TGCGCCAGCAGCTACCAGGGGGACACTGAAGCTTTCTTT. Its protein is CASSYQGDTEAFF.

This chain joins TRBV30 and TRBJ1-1, with a possible D match to TRBD1 (6 bases). This CDR3 comprises 12 residues. Germline-derived CDR1 and CDR2 are GTSNPN and SVGIG (reference sequence). Trimming took 2 bases from V and 7 from J, leaving 11 bases between them. The CDR3 sequence: CAWSHGQLEAFF. CDR3 nucleotides: TGTGCCTGGAGTCACGGACAGCTTGAAGCTTTCTTT.

The gene calls are TRBV25-1 and TRBJ2-6; 7 bases are shared with TRBD1. The V segment lost 4 bases and the J segment 0 bases; nucleotides outside the gene matches: 0. The length of the CDR3 is 15 residues. Germline CDR1 is MGHDK and CDR2 is SYGVNS. The CDR3 is CASSGQGSGANVLTF. DNA of the CDR3: TGTGCCAGCAGTGGACAGGGCTCTGGGGCCAACGTCCTGACTTTC.

This rearrangement joins TRBV27 to TRBJ1-1; 11 nucleotides line up with TRBD1. After removal of 6 bases from V and 10 bases from J, the junction contained 10 bases not matched to a gene. Germline V gene data show CDR1 as MNHEY and CDR2 as SMNVEV (reference sequence). The CDR3 covers 14 residues. The CDR3 bases are TGTGCCAGCAGGGCCGGACAGGGGGCCCTTCCAGCTTTCTTT. Protein: CASRAGQGALPAFF.

Notes on this clone: Distinct nucleotide sequences in the sample also encode this CDR3. The chain uses TRBV29-1 and TRBJ1-1; tentatively, D is TRBD1 (5 bases). The germline gives CDR1 SQVTM, CDR2 ANQGSEA. The CDR3 runs to 14 residues. The V and J ends lost 6 bases and 1 base respectively, with 15 bases between them. The CDR3 here is CSVLSGPENTEAFF. The CDR3 DNA follows: TGCAGCGTCTTGTCAGGGCCCGAGAACACTGAAGCTTTCTTT.

V is TRBV28 and J is TRBJ1-1, with D uncertain. Trimming removed 9 bases from V and 5 bases from J, with 19 bases in between. Looked up from germline, CDR1 is MDHEN and CDR2 is SYDVKM. The CDR3 totals 14 residues. CDR3 in amino acids: CASLPGPQATEAFF. The CDR3 nucleotides read TGTGCCAGTCTACCGGGTCCTCAAGCGACTGAAGCTTTCTTT.

This clone was seen a single time. Its ends do not fully match the called genes, so a read error is possible. V and J are TRBV7-9 and TRBJ1-2; 10 bases are a match to TRBD1. CDR3 length: 17 amino acids. The germline V gene has CDR1 SEHNR and CDR2 FQNEAQ (reference sequence). CDR3 nucleotide sequence: TGTTCCAGCAGCAACCGGGACAGGGGCCTCCCGAGCTATGGCTACACCTTC. Protein product: CSSSNRDRGLPSYGYTF.